Sequencing of this T cell receptor beta chain was carried out in a study of blood T cell repertoires in COVID-19. Study context: Acute and convalescent COVID-19 samples came from the United States, Italy and Spain. In each case, the material was cDNA or gDNA derived from T cells, B-cell-depleted T cells, or PBMCs.

Sequencing used immunoSEQ multiplex PCR; TCRdb keeps in-frame clones, though not all of them. The sample lists approximately 100,000 clones; about 85% were seen once. This CDR3 region has 16 residues. Germline CDR1 reads SGHNT; CDR2 reads YYREEE (reference sequence). With 2 bases clipped from V and 0 bases from J, the junction kept 5 bases outside the gene matches. V is TRBV5-4 and J is TRBJ1-3; 7 bases line up with TRBD1. Sequencing used peripheral blood. This TCR derives from a woman in her seventies with active or convalescent COVID-19. CDR3 loop: CASSLAGGISGNTIYF. The CDR3 coding sequence is TGTGCCAGCAGCTTAGCAGGGGGAATCTCTGGAAACACCATATATTTT.